A single TCR beta chain is shown here with its context. Its cognate antigen is unknown. J was trimmed by 7 bases and V by 5 bases; bases with no gene match: 10. This CDR3 contains 15 residues. Germline lookup yields CDR1 KGHSH and CDR2 LQKENI. TCRdb's copy holds only in-frame clones and misses some; the assay was immunoSEQ multiplex PCR. The data contain approximately 90,000 clones, 93% of them singletons. The nonmyeloablative bone marrow transplants came from related graft donors, with transient mixed chimerism. The sample originates from a study of Tregs in tolerant kidney transplant recipients. Study-wide findings and caveats: Tolerant patients' donor-specific Tregs expanded beyond overall Tregs, suggesting antigen-driven growth. This study did not directly address biological reproducibility.

The source material was CD4+ T cells from blood (PBMCs), sampled 12 months after the transplant. This sequence was found in a human patient who received a combined kidney and bone marrow transplant. The graft donor may account for some of the T cells. The chain is built from TRBV18 and TRBJ2-1, with 8 bases identical to TRBD2. CDR3 loop: CASSIAGNSWNEQFF. In DNA, the CDR3 is TGTGCCAGCTCAATAGCGGGGAACAGTTGGAATGAGCAGTTCTTC.